This TCR beta chain was sequenced in a study of control samples from healthy donors and cancer patients. V was clipped by 5 bases and J by 4 bases; unmatched bases: 7. Germline V gene data show CDR1 as LNHNV and CDR2 as YYDKDF (reference sequence). The length of the CDR3 is 14 residues. Generated by immunoSEQ multiplex PCR, the TCRdb table keeps only in-frame clones and is missing some. The profile shows around 110,000 clones, 93% of them singletons. The chain is built from TRBV15 and TRBJ1-2, with 7 bases fitting TRBD1. This receptor was taken from a man aged 30-40 years in good health. Sequenced: blood. CDR3 amino acids: CATSQGNRGYGYTF. Written as DNA, the CDR3 is TGTGCCACCAGCCAGGGGAACAGGGGCTATGGCTACACCTTC.